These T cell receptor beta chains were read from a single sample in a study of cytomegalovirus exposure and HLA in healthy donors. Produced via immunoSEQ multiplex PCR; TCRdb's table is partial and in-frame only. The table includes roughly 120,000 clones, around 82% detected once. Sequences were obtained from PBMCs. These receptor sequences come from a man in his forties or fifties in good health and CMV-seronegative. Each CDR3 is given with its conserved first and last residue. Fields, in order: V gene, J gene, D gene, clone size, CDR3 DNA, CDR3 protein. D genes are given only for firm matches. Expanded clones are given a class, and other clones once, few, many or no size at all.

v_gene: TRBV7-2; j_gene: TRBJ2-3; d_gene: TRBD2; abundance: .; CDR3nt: TGTGCCAGCAGCTTCCTTAGCGGGGGGCATTCAGATACGCAGTATTTT; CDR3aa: CASSFLSGGHSDTQYF
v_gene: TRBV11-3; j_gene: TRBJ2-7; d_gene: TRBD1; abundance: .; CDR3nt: TGTGCCAGCAGCCCAACACCTGACAGGGGACACGAGCAGTACTTC; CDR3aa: CASSPTPDRGHEQYF
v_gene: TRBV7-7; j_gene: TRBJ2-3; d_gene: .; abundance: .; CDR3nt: TGTGCCAGCAGCGTGGGCCCTGCGACAGATACGCAGTATTTT; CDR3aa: CASSVGPATDTQYF
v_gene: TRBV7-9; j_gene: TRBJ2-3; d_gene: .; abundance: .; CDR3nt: TGTGCCAGCAGCTTAACGCAGAGCACAGATACGCAGTATTTT; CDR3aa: CASSLTQSTDTQYF
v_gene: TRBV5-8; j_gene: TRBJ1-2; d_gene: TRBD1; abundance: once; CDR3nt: TGTGCCAGCAGCCATTCCGGGACAGGGGGCGGCTATGGCTACACCTTC; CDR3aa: CASSHSGTGGGYGYTF
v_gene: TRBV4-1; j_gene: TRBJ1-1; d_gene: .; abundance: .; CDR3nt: TGCGCCAGCAGCCAAGCAGAGGGGGTGAGGACTGAAGCTTTCTTT; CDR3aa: CASSQAEGVRTEAFF
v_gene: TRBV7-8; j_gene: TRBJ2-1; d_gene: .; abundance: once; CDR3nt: TGTGCCAGCAGCACCCCCGAAGCGGTCTCCTACAATGAGCAGTTCTTC; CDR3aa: CASSTPEAVSYNEQFF
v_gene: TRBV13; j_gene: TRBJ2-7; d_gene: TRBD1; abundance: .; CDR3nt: TGTGCCAGCAGCCTAGCCGGGACAGGCTACGAGCAGTACTTC; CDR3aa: CASSLAGTGYEQYF
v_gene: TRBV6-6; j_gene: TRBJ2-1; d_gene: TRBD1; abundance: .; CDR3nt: TGTGCCAGCAGTTCCCCGACAGGGGGCTACAATGAGCAGTTCTTC; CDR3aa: CASSSPTGGYNEQFF
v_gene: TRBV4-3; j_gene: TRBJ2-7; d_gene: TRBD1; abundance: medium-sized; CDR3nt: TGCGCCAGCAGCCAAGCCGGGACAGCCCCTTACGAGCAGTACTTC; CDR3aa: CASSQAGTAPYEQYF
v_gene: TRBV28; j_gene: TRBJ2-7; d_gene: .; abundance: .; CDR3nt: TGTGCCAGCAGTTTAGCAGGGGCCTACGAGCAGTACTTC; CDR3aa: CASSLAGAYEQYF
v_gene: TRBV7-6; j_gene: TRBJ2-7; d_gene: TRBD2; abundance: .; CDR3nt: TGTGCCAGCAGCTTAACCGGGGGGGACTACGAGCAGTACTTC; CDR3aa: CASSLTGGDYEQYF
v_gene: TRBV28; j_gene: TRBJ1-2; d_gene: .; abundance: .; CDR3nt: TGTGCCAGCAGTTTGGCAGTGAACTATGGCTACACCTTC; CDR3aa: CASSLAVNYGYTF
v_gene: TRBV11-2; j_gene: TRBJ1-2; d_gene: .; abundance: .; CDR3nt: TGTGCCAGCAGCTCCCGGAGCCCCGATGGCTACACCTTC; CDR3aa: CASSSRSPDGYTF
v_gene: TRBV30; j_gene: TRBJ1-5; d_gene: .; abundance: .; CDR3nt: TGTGCCTGGACGGACAGCCGCAATCAGCCCCAGCATTTT; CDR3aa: CAWTDSRNQPQHF
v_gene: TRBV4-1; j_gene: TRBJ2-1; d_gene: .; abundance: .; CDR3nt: TGCGCCAGCAGCCAAGCCGGGGAAACACGTGAGCAGTTCTTC; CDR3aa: CASSQAGETREQFF
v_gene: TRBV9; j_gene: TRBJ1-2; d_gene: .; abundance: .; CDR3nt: TGTGCCAGCAGCGTAGGGACAGACTACGGCGGCTACACCTTC; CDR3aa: CASSVGTDYGGYTF
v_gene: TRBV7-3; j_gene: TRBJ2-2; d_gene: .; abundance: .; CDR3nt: TGTGCCAGCAGCCGTAACACCGGGGAGCTGTTTTTT; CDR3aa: CASSRNTGELFF
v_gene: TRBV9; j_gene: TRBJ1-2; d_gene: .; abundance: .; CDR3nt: TGTGCCAGCAGCCCTTCAACGACAGCGAACTATGGCTACACCTTC; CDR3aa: CASSPSTTANYGYTF
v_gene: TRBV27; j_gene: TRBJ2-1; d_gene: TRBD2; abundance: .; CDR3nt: TGTGCCAGCAACCAAGCGGGGGGGCTGAACAATGAGCAGTTCTTC; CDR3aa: CASNQAGGLNNEQFF
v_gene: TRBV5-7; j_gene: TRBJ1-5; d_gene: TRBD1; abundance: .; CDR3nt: TGTGCCAGCAGCCCTAACAGGGGGGGGGATCAGCCCCAGCATTTT; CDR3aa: CASSPNRGGDQPQHF
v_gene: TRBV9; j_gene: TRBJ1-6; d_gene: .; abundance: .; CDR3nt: TGTGCCAGCAGCGTAGATGGAGGGCGAAGTAATTCACCCCTCCACTTT; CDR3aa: CASSVDGGRSNSPLHF
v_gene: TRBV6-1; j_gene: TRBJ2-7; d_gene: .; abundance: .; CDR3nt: TGTGCCAGCAGTGAAAATCAGGGCAGGGGAAACTACGAGCAGTACTTC; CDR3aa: CASSENQGRGNYEQYF
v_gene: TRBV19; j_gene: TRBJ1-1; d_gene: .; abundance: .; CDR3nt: TGTGCCTGCGGGGCGTTGGCTGTGGACACTGAAGCTTTCTTT; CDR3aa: CACGALAVDTEAFF
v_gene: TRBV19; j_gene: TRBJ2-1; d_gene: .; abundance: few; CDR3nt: TGTGCCAGTAGTATAGAATTAGGAGGGGCGCAGGTCAATGAGCAGTTCTTC; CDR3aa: CASSIELGGAQVNEQFF
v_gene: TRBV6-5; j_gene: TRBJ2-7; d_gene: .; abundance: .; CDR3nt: TGTGCCAGCCAGGGGACACCTGAGACCTACGAGCAGTACTTC; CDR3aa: CASQGTPETYEQYF
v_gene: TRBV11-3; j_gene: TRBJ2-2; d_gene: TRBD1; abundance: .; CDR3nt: TGTGCCAGCAGCAGGGACAGAAACACCGGGGAGCTGTTTTTT; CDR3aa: CASSRDRNTGELFF
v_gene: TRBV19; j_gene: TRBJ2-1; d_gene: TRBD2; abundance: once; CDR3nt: TGTGCCAGCAGTATCGTCGGCGGGGGAACGAATGAGCAGTTCTTC; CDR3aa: CASSIVGGGTNEQFF
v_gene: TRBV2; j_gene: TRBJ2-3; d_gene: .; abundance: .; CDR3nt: TGTGCCAGCGGGGGGAACACAGATACGCAGTATTTT; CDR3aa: CASGGNTDTQYF
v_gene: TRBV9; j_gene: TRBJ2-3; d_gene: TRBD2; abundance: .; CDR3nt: TGTGCCAGCAGCGCCCCTCGGAGCGGGGGAGGATCCACAGATACGCAGTATTTT; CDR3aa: CASSAPRSGGGSTDTQYF
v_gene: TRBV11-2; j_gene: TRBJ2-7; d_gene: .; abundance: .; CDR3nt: TGTGCGACGACAGGAGACTCCTACGAGCAGTACTTC; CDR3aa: CATTGDSYEQYF
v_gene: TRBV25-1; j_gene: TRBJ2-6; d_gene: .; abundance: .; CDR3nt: TGTGCCAGCAGCGATTACGGGTCTGGGGCCAACGTCCTGACTTTC; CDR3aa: CASSDYGSGANVLTF
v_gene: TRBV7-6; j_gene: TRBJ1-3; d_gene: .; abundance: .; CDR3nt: TGTGCCAGCAGTTCCGGCTCTGGAAACACCATATATTTT; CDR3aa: CASSSGSGNTIYF
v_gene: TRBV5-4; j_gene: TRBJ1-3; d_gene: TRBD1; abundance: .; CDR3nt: TGTGCCAGCAGCCCCGGGACAGCAGGAAACACCATATATTTT; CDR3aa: CASSPGTAGNTIYF
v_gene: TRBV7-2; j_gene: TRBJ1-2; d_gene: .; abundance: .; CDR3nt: TGTGCCAGCAGCATCCAAATTGGGGAGCGAGATGGCTACACCTTC; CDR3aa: CASSIQIGERDGYTF
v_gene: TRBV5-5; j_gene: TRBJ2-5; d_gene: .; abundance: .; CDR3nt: TGTGCCAGCAGCTTGGGGTCAGGCGCGGGGAGGCTTGAGACCCAGTACTTC; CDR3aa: CASSLGSGAGRLETQYF
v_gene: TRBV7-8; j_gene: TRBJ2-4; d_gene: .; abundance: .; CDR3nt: TGTGCCAGCAGCTTATACGGGAACATTCAGTACTTC; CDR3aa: CASSLYGNIQYF
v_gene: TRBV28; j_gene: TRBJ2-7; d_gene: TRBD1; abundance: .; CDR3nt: TGTGCCAGCAGCTCACCGGGACAGGGTGGCGAGCAGTACTTC; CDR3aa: CASSSPGQGGEQYF
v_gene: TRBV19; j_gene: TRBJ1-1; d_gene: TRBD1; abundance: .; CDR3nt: TGTGCCAGTAGTATGCTTATGAACAGGGGCACTGAAGCTTTCTTT; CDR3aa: CASSMLMNRGTEAFF
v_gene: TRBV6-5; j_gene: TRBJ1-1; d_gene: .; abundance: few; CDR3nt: TGTGCCAGCACTCCGGGTCTTGGCACTGAAGCTTTCTTT; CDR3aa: CASTPGLGTEAFF
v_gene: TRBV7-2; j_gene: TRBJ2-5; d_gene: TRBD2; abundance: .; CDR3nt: TGTGCCAGCAGCTTAACTCAGGCCAGCGGGGGGGAGACCCAGTACTTC; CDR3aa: CASSLTQASGGETQYF
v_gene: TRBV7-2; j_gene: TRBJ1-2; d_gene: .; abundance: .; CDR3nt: TGTGCCAGCAGCTTACCTCCGGGTACCTATGGCTACACCTTC; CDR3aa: CASSLPPGTYGYTF
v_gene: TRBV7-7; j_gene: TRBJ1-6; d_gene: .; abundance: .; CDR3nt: TGTGCTAGCAGCTTTGACGGGTCACCCCTCCACTTT; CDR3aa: CASSFDGSPLHF
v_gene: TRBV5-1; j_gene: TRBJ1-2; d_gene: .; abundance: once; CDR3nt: TGCGCCAGCAGCTTGGAGGCGGAGTCGGGCTATGGCTACACCTTC; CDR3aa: CASSLEAESGYGYTF
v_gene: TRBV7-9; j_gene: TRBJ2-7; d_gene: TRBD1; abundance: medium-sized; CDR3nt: TGTGCCAGCCGGGGACAGGGGGTCCACGAGCAGTACTTC; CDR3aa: CASRGQGVHEQYF
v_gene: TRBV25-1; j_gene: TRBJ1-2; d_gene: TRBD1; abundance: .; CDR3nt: TGTGCCAGCAGTGTCCGGGACAGGGGGCGCGGAGGCTACACCTTC; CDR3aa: CASSVRDRGRGGYTF
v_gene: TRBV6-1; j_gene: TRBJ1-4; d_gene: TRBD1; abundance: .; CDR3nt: TGTGCCAGCAGTGAAGCGGGTCGGGACAGGGCAGAAAAACTGTTTTTT; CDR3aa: CASSEAGRDRAEKLFF
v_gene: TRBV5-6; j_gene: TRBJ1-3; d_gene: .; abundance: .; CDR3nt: TGTGCCAGCAGCTTGGAGGGGTCGCACACCATATATTTT; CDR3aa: CASSLEGSHTIYF